What follows is one T cell receptor beta chain and its context. Its antigen is not identified. Cultured CD4+ T cells had their DNA profiled by the Oncomine TCR Beta short-read assay. From the PCR reads, TCRdb called clonotypes with MiXCR, one entry per CDR3 protein. The profile shows nearly 8,000 distinct CDR3 sequences, roughly 63% of them singletons. Treatment defined: approximately 9-day PBMC culture with coronavirus spike peptide pools or control peptides (ViraFEST assay). Peptide pools at 7.5 to 10 ug/ml, together with roughly 9.1 IU/ml IL-2, were added to cultures of roughly 2.1 million PBMCs per well. This sample was taken from a study of vaccination and CD4 T cells after COVID-19. Study-level background: The peptides that stimulated the cells were overlapping spike peptides from SARS-CoV-2, HCoV-NL63, HCoV-OC43 and HCoV-229E.

This TCR was recovered from a human donor who had recovered from COVID-19. The sample taken for sequencing was CD4+ T cells from blood, cultured in vitro.

CDR3 in amino acids: CASSGPSGGAISTDTQYF. The CDR3 DNA sequence: TGTGCCAGCAGCGGGCCTAGCGGGGGGGCGATAAGCACAGATACGCAGTATTTT. The V and J genes are TRBV11-3 and TRBJ2-3; 12 bases map to TRBD2. Trimming took 5 bases from V and 0 from J; bases not matched to a gene: 9. There are 18 residues in the CDR3. The germline V gene has CDR1 SGHNT and CDR2 YENEEA. Based on the CDR3 plus reference TRBV11-3 and TRBJ2-3, the full variable domain is EAGVVQSPRYKIIEKKQPVAFWCNPISGHNTLYWYLQNLGQGPELLIRYENEEAVDDSQLPKDRFSAERLKGVDSTLKIQPAELGDSAVYLCASSGPSGGAISTDTQYFGPGTRLTVL.